The source of this TCR beta chain is a study of cytomegalovirus exposure and HLA in healthy donors. Study results and caveats: The listing of 150 to 200 TCR beta chains classed them as cytomegalovirus-associated. The likely explanation for a cluster of highly shared sequence variants was sequencing artifact. A later analysis revealed that TCR association rates differed between HLA loci, peaking at DRB1 and bottoming out at HLA-C.

PCR involved 60 Vbeta and 13 Jbeta primers. Only in-frame clones appear in the TCRdb table, and some are missing; sequencing was by immunoSEQ multiplex PCR. Seen here are about 69,000 clones, about 70% observed once, and the top ten hold more than 2.5%. As for this clone: What it recognizes is unknown.

Germline V gene sequence: CDR1 SNHLY, CDR2 FYNNEI. CDR3 length equals 18 residues. V was pared by 8 bases and J by 0 bases, with 23 bases between. This rearrangement joins TRBV2 to TRBJ2-1, with D maybe TRBD1 (6 bases). The sequence was obtained from a man between 18 and 29 years old in good health and CMV-seronegative. Sequenced material: PBMCs. The CDR3 reads CASGKQGNNIASYNEQFF. Here the CDR3 DNA reads TGTGCCAGCGGTAAACAGGGAAACAACATTGCCTCCTACAATGAGCAGTTCTTC.